This T cell receptor beta chain was identified during a study of cytomegalovirus exposure and HLA in healthy donors. PCR amplification relied on 60 Vbeta primers (plus 13 Jbeta primers). The table came from immunoSEQ multiplex PCR; TCRdb's copy has only in-frame clones and leaves some out. The repertoire holds over 90,000 clones, with about 71% as singletons. The CDR3 has 15 residues. In germline, CDR1 is SGHAT, CDR2 FQDESV (reference sequence). V was pared by 4 bases and J by 1 base, with 8 bases between. A remark on this clone: Its antigen is not identified.

Study observations and caveats: A reported reduction in N-insertions relative to the roughly 670-donor mean was seen in an Asian-associated ancestry cluster in a later analysis. Immune exposure information available was restricted to CMV serostatus. Prior analysis indicated that the majority of TCR beta V segments exhibited productivity approximately 90% or approximately 30% of the time. Highly shared sequence variants in one cluster were likely a sequencing artifact.

J is TRBJ2-6 and V is TRBV11-1; no reliable D call. The specimen was PBMCs. This clonotype was sampled from a woman between 45 and 65 years old in good health and CMV-seronegative. CDR3 in DNA: TGTGCCAGCAGCTGGCGGAGTTCTGGGGCCAACGTCCTGACTTTC. It specifies CASSWRSSGANVLTF.